What follows are 5 T cell receptor beta chains derived from one specimen sequenced in a study of regulatory T cells in long-lasting Graves disease. Time point here: newly diagnosed GD, antithyroid drugs for less than 3 months. The TCR library was made from RNA that had been extracted from PBMCs in TRIzol. CDR3-region Arm-PCR and iRepertoire HTBI primers produced the TCR beta libraries. TCRdb re-called the multiplex PCR reads through MiXCR, storing one row per CDR3 protein. The sample lists around 450,000 distinct CDR3 sequences, 14% to 15% occurring once. This sample also appeared in a second study, on T cells in Graves' hyperthyroidism and ophthalmopathy.

The material sequenced was peripheral blood mononuclear cells (PBMCs), taken at new diagnosis, from a patient treated with antithyroid drugs. The receptors come from a middle-aged woman with Graves disease.

This clonotype was recorded a few times. The J gene is TRBJ1-3, the V gene TRBV5-6; 10 nucleotides line up with TRBD1. The CDR3 has 15 residues. V dropped 2 bases and J dropped 7; count of bases not matched to a gene: 6. Germline lookup yields CDR1 SGHDT and CDR2 YYEEEE. The CDR3, as DNA: TGTGCCAGCAGCTTAAAGACAGGGGGCGCGAACACCATATATTTT. It encodes CASSLKTGGANTIYF.

This clonotype came up many times. The gene calls are TRBV6-2 or TRBV6-3 and TRBJ2-2; 8 bases line up with TRBD1. CDR3 length equals 13 residues. V lost 6 bases and J lost 6; bases outside the gene matches: 3. CDR1 and CDR2 from the germline V gene are MNHEY and SVGEGT. The CDR3 sequence is CASRTTGAGELFF. For the CDR3, the DNA is TGTGCCAGCAGGACGACAGGGGCCGGGGAGCTGTTTTTT.

The chain couples TRBV4-1 to TRBJ2-2; the D is unclear. Trimming took 3 bases from V and 7 from J, leaving 6 bases between them. This CDR3 has 12 residues. Germline V CDR1 and CDR2: MGHRA, YSYEKL. The CDR3 nucleotides are TGCGCCAGCAGCCACCTAAGCGGGGAGCTGTTTTTT. Translating it yields CASSHLSGELFF.

This clonotype has at least ten counts. The genes are TRBV27 and TRBJ2-7; TRBD1 matches at 8 bases. The CDR3 consists of 14 residues. Germline V CDR1 and CDR2: MNHEY, SMNVEV (reference sequence). Trimming at V came to 4 bases and at J to 0 bases, leaving 2 bases not matched to a gene. CDR3 nucleotides: TGTGCCAGCAGTTCGACAGGGGTCTCCTACGAGCAGTACTTC. As protein: CASSSTGVSYEQYF.

The table lists this clonotype with a few counts. Relative to the germline gene, one junction end is altered; a read error may explain this. The chain carries TRBV5-5 and TRBJ2-7, with D perhaps being TRBD1 or TRBD2 (7 bases each). This CDR3 contains 11 residues. In germline, CDR1 is SGHKS, CDR2 YYEKEE (reference sequence). The CDR3 coding sequence is TGTGCCAGCAGCCACAGGGGAGGGTTTGCTTTC. Residues: CASSHRGGFAF. The full variable domain, its missing parts supplied by reference TRBV5-5 and TRBJ2-7, is DAGVTQSPTHLIKTRGQQVTLRCSPISGHKSVSWYQQVLGQGPQFIFQYYEKEERGRGNFPDRFSARQFPNYSSELNVNALLLGDSALYLCASSHRGGFAFGPGTRLTVT.